This T cell receptor (beta chain) appears in the sequencing data of a study of T cells in Graves' hyperthyroidism and ophthalmopathy. Study-wide results and caveats: In the analysis, a 13 V-J model separated ophthalmopathy from stable hyperthyroidism.

Enrolled ophthalmopathy patients presented with a Clinical Activity Score of at least 3, a NOSPECS grade of at least 4, and disease duration under 3 months. This clonotype was picked up many times. Its target is unknown. The source material, RNA transcripts, was used to amplify TCR beta CDR3 regions. With the HTBI primer set, the TCR CDR3 went through a first round of RT-PCR. TCRdb itself ran the multiplex PCR reads through MiXCR, one entry per CDR3 protein. The sample includes 500,000 or so distinct CDR3 sequences, roughly 17% seen only once; the top ten take 15% to 20%. Sequenced: blood. This clonotype originated in a woman aged 18 to 35 with Graves' ophthalmopathy.

The CDR3: CASSLALGQFHF. The CDR3 coding sequence is TGTGCCAGCAGCTTAGCGCTGGGACAATTCCACTTT. V gene TRBV7-2 combines with J gene TRBJ1-6; D possibly corresponds to TRBD1 (6 bases). The CDR3 runs 12 residues. Germline V gene data show CDR1 as SGHTA and CDR2 as FQGNSA. Trimming cost V 0 bases and J 17 bases, with 11 bases left between them.